This T cell receptor (beta chain) was sequenced for a study of regulatory T cells (dated by TCRdb to 2017 to 2018). General notes on the study: The study compared T-cell receptor beta repertoires of sorted regulatory, conventional CD4+ and CD8+ T cells between CD3G-deficient patients and healthy controls. The research as a whole found: Repertoires from patients had restricted unique TRB V-J pairs and skewed V and J gene usage, with the strongest effect in regulatory T cells. Conventional CD4+ T cells from CD3G-deficient patients were enriched for hydrophobic residues at CDR3 positions 6 and 7, suggesting more self-reactive specificities.

A word on this clone: No cognate antigen has been identified for it. Nothing much larger sits one base from this clone, and base qualities are not available.

Evidence of autoimmunity was found in all CD3G-deficient patients, and more severe autoimmunity was observed in two of the patients. Patients ranged from 2 to 39 years of age at testing and had reduced naive and increased memory CD4+ and CD8+ T-cell proportions. CD4+ cells were FACS-sorted into CD25-high CD127-low regulatory T cells and CD25-low CD127-high conventional CD4+ T cells. Six or seven individuals with CD3G deficiency were included in the patient group. Patient samples and clinical data were obtained from an international physician network spanning the United States, Europe and Asia. Ficoll density separation was used to isolate peripheral blood mononuclear cells. Compared with germline, V lacks 2 bases and J lacks 1 base; bases without a gene match: 2. Spanning cysteine to phenylalanine, the CDR3 consists of 16 amino acids. The CDR3 DNA has 48 bases and is translated from base 1. CDR1 and CDR2, looked up from the germline V gene, are KGHSH and LQKENI.

For the multiplex PCR, 52 forward TRBV primers and 13 reverse TRBJ primers were used, and amplification bias was corrected with both assay-based and computational methods. Rearranged TRB loci were amplified from genomic DNA by multiplex PCR within the immunoSEQ assay. An Illumina HiSeq platform was used to sequence the TRB amplicons. The authors' analysis ran thus. Raw sequences were error-filtered and aligned to reference gene sequences by custom algorithms and were subsequently analyzed with the immunoSEQ online tools. The frequencies of productive and nonproductive TRB rearrangements were evaluated among unique sequences as well as among total sequences. Hydrophobicity and amino acid composition of residues 6 and 7 within the TRB CDR3 were used to estimate the potential for self-reactivity. Group comparisons used t tests, Mann-Whitney tests or two-way ANOVA run in Prism software. The immuneACCESS repertoire file appears here via TCRdb, limited to in-frame rearrangements. These files lack a portion of the clones; in checked studies, under half of the deficit traces to unresolved V genes, and the cause of the others is not known. V, J and clone size derive from that table, while D and trimming were established from the DNA sequence. The sample includes over 35,000 clones, with 75% to 90% observed a single time. The ten largest clonotypes hold about 2.5% of the sample.

The sample taken for sequencing was conventional CD4+ T cells sorted from blood. This chain is built from TRBV18 and TRBJ2-6; 7 central nucleotides agree with TRBD2. The receptor was isolated from a person under 35 with CD3G deficiency. At the DNA level, the sequence is TGTGCCAGCTCACCAATCGGGGGGTCTGGGGCCAACGTCCTGACTTTC. It encodes CASSPIGGSGANVLTF.